Detailed here is one T cell receptor beta chain. Its matching antigen is unknown. Sequencing was performed with immunoSEQ multiplex PCR; in TCRdb, only in-frame clones are kept and a portion is missing. The table has some 2,000,000 clones, 85% to 95% seen once. This specimen belongs to a study of shared clonotypes between healthy human individuals. Study-wide findings and caveats: Rarefaction indicated that sorted-subset sequencing remained incomplete although depth was large.

Sequenced: naive CD4+ T cells sorted from blood. The subset: CD45RA+ positively selected. The clonotype comes from a man between 18 and 29 years old in good health.

CDR3 nucleotides: TGTGCCAGCAGCCCGCCGGGACAGGGGTGGTCTGAAGCTTTCTTT. It encodes CASSPPGQGWSEAFF. The chain employs TRBV7-9 and TRBJ1-1, with TRBD1 matching 10 bases. The V gene end was trimmed by 5 bases and the J gene end by 6 bases; junction bases not matched to a gene: 9. The CDR3 has 15 amino acids. Germline lookup yields CDR1 SEHNR and CDR2 FQNEAQ (reference sequence). The variable domain in full, with the rest retrieved from reference TRBV7-9 and TRBJ1-1, is DTGVSQNPRHKITKRGQNVTFRCDPISEHNRLYWYRQTLGQGPEFLTYFQNEAQLEKSRLLSDRFSAERPKGSFSTLEIQRTEQGDSAMYLCASSPPGQGWSEAFFGQGTRLTVV.